The 15 T cell receptor beta chains below all came from one sample that was sequenced in a study of post-analysis software for immune sequencing data. The study, taken as a whole, reports: Compared with controls, patients had more of about 5 TRBV segments, including TRBV5-6, TRBV5-1 and TRBV20-1.

The library was made from cDNA and included unique molecular identifiers. TCRdb re-derived calls from the PCR reads in MiXCR, one entry per CDR3 protein. The data hold about 460,000 distinct CDR3 sequences, with 45% observed a single time. No antigen has been assigned to these receptors. The sequenced sample consisted of blood. These receptors were taken from a girl aged 5 to 17 with multiple sclerosis.

In this sample, this clonotype turned up a few times. The chain employs TRBV6-1 and TRBJ1-1; unclear D gene. Germline assignment: CDR1 MNHNS and CDR2 SASEGT. V was clipped by 2 bases and J by 4 bases, with 14 bases between them. The CDR3 is 15 residues long. This CDR3 is CASSEPLLTSTEAFF. The DNA of the CDR3 is TGTGCCAGCAGTGAACCCTTACTCACCAGCACTGAAGCTTTCTTT.

V gene TRBV4-1 combines with J gene TRBJ1-5; D is ambiguous. Trimming shortened V by 3 bases and J by 2 bases, and 20 bases separated the two germline ends. In germline, CDR1 is MGHRA, CDR2 YSYEKL. The CDR3 spans 18 residues. In nucleotides, the CDR3 is TGCGCCAGCAGCCATTTTTCTTCCGGGCCAAGGGGCAATCAGCCCCAGCATTTT. Encoded protein: CASSHFSSGPRGNQPQHF.

The genes are TRBV10-3 and TRBJ1-4; D might be TRBD1 (5 bases). CDR1 is ENHRY and CDR2 is SYGVKD in the germline V gene. The CDR3 totals 14 residues. V dropped 2 bases and J dropped 7 bases, with 11 bases sitting between them. CDR3 in DNA: TGTGCCATCAGTGAGAACCGGGGGAGTGAAAAACTGTTTTTT. It codes for CAISENRGSEKLFF.

The V call is TRBV7-3, the J call TRBJ2-4; 9 bases fit TRBD2. The DNA end favors TRBJ2-7, so the J call may be wrong. Germline assignment: CDR1 SGHTA and CDR2 FQGTGA. The CDR3 sequence is 15 residues long. Here the CDR3 DNA reads TGTGCCAGCAGCTTAAGGCCTAGCGGGGCCGTCGAGCAGTACTTC. Protein product: CASSLRPSGAVEQYF.

This rearrangement joins TRBV4-2 to TRBJ2-7; TRBD1 agrees at 10 bases. The V and J ends lost 6 bases and 6 bases, in that order; junction bases with no gene match: 8. This CDR3 spans 14 amino acids. Germline assignment: CDR1 LGHNA and CDR2 YNFKEQ. CDR3 sequence (DNA): TGTGCCAGCAGTCCGCGGGACAGGGGAGCCGAGCAGTACTTC. Residues: CASSPRDRGAEQYF.

The chain has TRBV2 and TRBJ1-2; D is undetermined. The CDR3 is 15 amino acids. Germline loops: CDR1 SNHLY, CDR2 FYNNEI. V was pared by 4 bases and J by 1 base, with 13 bases between. The CDR3 loop is CASSVLGTSNYGYTF. The CDR3, as DNA: TGTGCCAGCAGTGTGTTGGGAACCAGTAACTATGGCTACACCTTC.

Comments on this clonotype: At one end the junction does not follow the germline gene, possibly because of a read error. This chain connects TRBV7-2 to TRBJ1-1, with 9 bases matching TRBD1. The CDR3 covers 16 residues. Germline lookup yields CDR1 SGHTA and CDR2 FQGNSA. Here the CDR3 reads CVSSRRQGGSNTEAFF. DNA of the CDR3: TGTGTCAGCAGCCGCCGACAGGGGGGATCGAACACTGAAGCTTTCTTT.

This CDR3 reads CAISDTSNQPQHF. CDR3 DNA: TGTGCCATCAGTGACACTAGCAATCAGCCCCAGCATTTT. The V and J genes are TRBV10-3 and TRBJ1-5; no definite D call. V was shortened by 3 bases and J by 0 bases, with 3 bases between the two germline ends. Germline CDR1 is ENHRY and CDR2 is SYGVKD. CDR3 size: 13 residues.

The chain is built from TRBV14 and TRBJ2-7, with TRBD2 matching over 13 bases. The CDR3 has 18 residues. J gave up 0 bases and V 4 bases, and 9 bases lay outside the gene matches. Germline loops: CDR1 SGHDN, CDR2 FVKESK. The CDR3 loop reads CASSPHGTSGIFSYEQYF. In nucleotides, the CDR3 is TGTGCCAGCAGCCCCCACGGGACTAGCGGGATTTTCTCCTACGAGCAGTACTTC.

This clonotype showed up just a few times. The V and J genes are TRBV7-2 and TRBJ2-7, with 9 bases aligning to TRBD2. The CDR3 totals 15 residues. The ends lost 2 bases at V and 4 bases at J; junction bases unmatched: 6. Per germline, CDR1 SGHTA and CDR2 FQGNSA. The CDR3 loop reads CASSLIAGDLYEQYF. The CDR3 DNA reads as TGTGCCAGCAGCTTAATAGCGGGAGATCTTTACGAGCAGTACTTC.

This chain connects TRBV11-2 to TRBJ2-3; TRBD2 matches 7 bases. This CDR3 is built from 16 residues. Per the germline V gene, CDR1 is SGHAT and CDR2 is FQNNGV. V lost 5 bases, J lost 3 bases, and 11 bases stayed unmatched. The CDR3 here is CASSLRGAGLTDTQYF. CDR3 sequence (DNA): TGTGCCAGCAGCCTTCGGGGAGCGGGACTTACAGATACGCAGTATTTT.

The V call is TRBV7-2, the J call TRBJ2-7; 13 nucleotides match TRBD2. V was pared by 4 bases and J by 4 bases, with 13 bases of the junction left unmatched. The germline CDR1 and CDR2 sequences are SGHTA and FQGNSA. The CDR3 length is 18 residues. CDR3 loop: CASSSYRMGLAGLYEQYF. In DNA, the CDR3 is TGTGCCAGCAGCTCCTACCGGATGGGACTAGCGGGGTTATACGAGCAGTACTTC.

In its sample, this clonotype was seen a few times. This chain uses TRBV6-6 with TRBJ2-3, with 11 bases matching TRBD2. CDR3 length: 16 residues. The germline V gene has CDR1 MNHNY and CDR2 SVGAGI (reference sequence). J gave up 0 bases and V 5 bases, and 4 bases lay outside the gene matches. CDR3 sequence (DNA): TGTGCCAGCAGTCGAGGGACTAGCGGAAGCACAGATACGCAGTATTTT. This sequence encodes CASSRGTSGSTDTQYF.

The chain combines TRBV20-1 with TRBJ2-3; D may be TRBD1 or TRBD2 (6 bases each). The CDR3 has 15 residues. The germline V and J ends were trimmed by 6 bases and 2 bases, with 18 bases remaining between them. Germline CDR1 reads DFQATT; CDR2 reads SNEGSKA (reference sequence). As DNA, the CDR3 is TGCAGTGCCCCTGGGGGGCGATCAAACACAGATACGCAGTATTTT. The encoded protein is CSAPGGRSNTDTQYF.

Concerning this clonotype itself: At one of its ends the junction is not consistent with the germline gene, which may arise from a read error. The chain has TRBV18 and TRBJ2-5; weak D call: TRBD2 (5 bases). CDR1 and CDR2 (germline): KGHSH, LQKENI. This CDR3 is built from 13 residues. CDR3 amino acids: CVSSQAEQETQYF. CDR3 coding DNA: TGTGTCAGCTCACAAGCGGAACAAGAGACCCAGTACTTC.